Included here is one T cell receptor (beta chain) sequence, with context. V shed 6 bases and J shed 0 bases, with 30 bases lying between them. The CDR3 is 22 amino acids. Per the germline V gene, CDR1 is SGHAT and CDR2 is FQNNGV. In the original analysis: Amplification from reference gene primers served as the basis for estimated nucleated cell counts. Assay: immunoSEQ multiplex PCR; the TCRdb copy retains only in-frame clones and omits some. V and J calls plus clone size are reproduced from that table; the DNA served to infer D and trimming. The data contain 300,000 to 400,000 clones, around 84% of them seen just once; the ten biggest clones take up 2.5% to 3.5%. The data were obtained in a study of blood T cell repertoires in COVID-19. Study information: COVID-19 samples, acute and convalescent, were from the United States, Italy and Spain.

The chain couples TRBV11-2 to TRBJ1-6, with a possible D match to TRBD1 (6 bases). Material for sequencing was peripheral blood. This clonotype originated in a human donor in a cohort sampled during active COVID-19. For the CDR3, the DNA is TGTGCCAGCAGTTATCCCTCGACAGGTCCCCCTATCCACCCCTCCTATAATTCACCCCTCCACTTT. Residues: CASSYPSTGPPIHPSYNSPLHF.